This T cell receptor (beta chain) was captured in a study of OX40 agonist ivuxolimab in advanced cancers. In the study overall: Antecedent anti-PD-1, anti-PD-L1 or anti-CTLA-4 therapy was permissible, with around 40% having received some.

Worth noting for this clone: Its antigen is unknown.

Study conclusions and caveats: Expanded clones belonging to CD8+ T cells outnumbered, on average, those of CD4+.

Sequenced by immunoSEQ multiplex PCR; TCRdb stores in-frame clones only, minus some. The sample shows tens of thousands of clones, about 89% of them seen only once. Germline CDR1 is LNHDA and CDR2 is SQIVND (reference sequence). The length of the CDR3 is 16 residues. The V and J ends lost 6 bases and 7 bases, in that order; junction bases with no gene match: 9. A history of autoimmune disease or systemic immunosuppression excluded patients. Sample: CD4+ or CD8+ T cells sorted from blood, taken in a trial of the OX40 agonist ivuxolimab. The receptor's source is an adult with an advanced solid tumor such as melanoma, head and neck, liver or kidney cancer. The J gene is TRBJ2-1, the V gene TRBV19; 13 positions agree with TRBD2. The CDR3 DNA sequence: TGTGCCAGTAGGCGGCGGACTAGCGGGAGACAAAATGAGCAGTTCTTC. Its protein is CASRRRTSGRQNEQFF.